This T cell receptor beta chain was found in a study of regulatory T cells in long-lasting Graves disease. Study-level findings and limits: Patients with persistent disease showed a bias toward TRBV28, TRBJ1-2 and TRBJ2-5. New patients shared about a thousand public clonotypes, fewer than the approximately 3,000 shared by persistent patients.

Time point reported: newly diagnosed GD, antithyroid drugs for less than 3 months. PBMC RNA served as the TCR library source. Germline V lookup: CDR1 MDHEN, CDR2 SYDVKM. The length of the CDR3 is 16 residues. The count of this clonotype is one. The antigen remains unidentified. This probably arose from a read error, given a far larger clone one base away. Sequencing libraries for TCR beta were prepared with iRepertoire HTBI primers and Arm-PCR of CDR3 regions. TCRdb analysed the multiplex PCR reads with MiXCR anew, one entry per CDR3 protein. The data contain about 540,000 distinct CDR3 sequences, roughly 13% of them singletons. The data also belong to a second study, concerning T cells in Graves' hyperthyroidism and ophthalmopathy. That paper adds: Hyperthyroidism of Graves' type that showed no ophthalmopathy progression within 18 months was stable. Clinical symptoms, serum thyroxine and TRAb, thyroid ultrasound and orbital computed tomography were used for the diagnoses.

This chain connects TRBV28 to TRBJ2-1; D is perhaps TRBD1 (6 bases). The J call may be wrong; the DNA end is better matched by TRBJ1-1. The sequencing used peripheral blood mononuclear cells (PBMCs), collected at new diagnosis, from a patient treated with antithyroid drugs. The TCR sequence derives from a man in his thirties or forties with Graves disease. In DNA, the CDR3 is TGTGGCAGCAGTGGGGACAAGAGCACCGTACCCGAAAAAGCTTTCTTT. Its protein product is CGSSGDKSTVPEKAFF.